Described below is a single T cell receptor beta chain sequence and its context. Its cognate antigen is unknown. TCRdb re-derived calls from the reads in MiXCR, one entry per CDR3 protein. The repertoire holds approximately 260,000 distinct CDR3 sequences, with around 20% as singletons. This entry comes from a study of T cell repertoires in cytomegalovirus infection. Germline CDR1 is SNHLY and CDR2 is FYNNEI. V shed 6 bases and J shed 0 bases, with 11 bases lying between them. The length of the CDR3 is 14 residues. This sequence originates from a human donor in good health (CMV status not recorded). Some clones in this sample may be carry-over from other donors' samples. The specimen was cultured PBMCs, collected from culture after CMV antigen stimulation. The rearrangement uses TRBV2 and TRBJ1-1; a possible D gene is TRBD1 (6 bases). In DNA form, the CDR3 reads TGTGCCAGCAGCTCAAGGGGGGTGAACACTGAAGCTTTCTTT. This gives the protein CASSSRGVNTEAFF.